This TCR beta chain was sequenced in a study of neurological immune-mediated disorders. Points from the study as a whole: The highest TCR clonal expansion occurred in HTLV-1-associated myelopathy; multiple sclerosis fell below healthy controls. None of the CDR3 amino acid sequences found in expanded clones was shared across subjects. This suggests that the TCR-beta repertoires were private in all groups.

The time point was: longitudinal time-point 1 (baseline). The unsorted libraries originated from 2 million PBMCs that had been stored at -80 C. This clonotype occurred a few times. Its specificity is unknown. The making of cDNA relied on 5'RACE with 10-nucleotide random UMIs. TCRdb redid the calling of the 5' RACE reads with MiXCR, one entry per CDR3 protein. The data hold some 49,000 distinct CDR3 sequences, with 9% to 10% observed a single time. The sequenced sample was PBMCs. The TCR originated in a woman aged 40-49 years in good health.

The CDR3 region is CATSRERGAYEQYF. The CDR3 bases are TGTGCCACCAGCAGAGAGCGAGGGGCCTACGAGCAGTACTTC. V is TRBV15 and J is TRBJ2-7; D tentatively reads TRBD1 or TRBD2 (5 bases each). The CDR3 totals 14 residues. In germline, CDR1 is LNHNV, CDR2 YYDKDF (reference sequence). Trimming shortened V by 0 bases and J by 2 bases, and 8 bases separated the two germline ends.